This entry describes one T cell receptor beta chain. These data belong to a study of CD8+CD57+ T cells in acquired aplastic anemia. The use of genomic DNA as template underpinned the TCR beta VDJ and CDR3 profiling. MiXCR was run by TCRdb on the reads, yielding one entry per CDR3 protein. The data hold about 190,000 distinct CDR3 sequences, with roughly half observed a single time. V was clipped by 5 bases and J by 2 bases; unmatched bases: 9. The CDR3 spans 15 residues. CDR1 and CDR2 from the germline V gene are SGHTA and FQGNSA. Selection for sequencing was limited to patients who had shown CD8+CD57+ cell expansion by flow cytometry. There were no patients without severe acquired aplastic anemia.

The specimen sequenced was sorted CD4+, CD8+, or CD8+CD57+ T cells (not recorded which) from PBMCs. The V gene is TRBV7-2, the J gene TRBJ2-7, with 7 positions matching TRBD1. This clonotype originated in a human donor with aplastic anemia. The CDR3 region is CASSRSWDSAYEQYF. In DNA form, the CDR3 reads TGTGCCAGCAGCAGAAGCTGGGACAGCGCCTACGAGCAGTACTTC.